Presented here are 28 T cell receptor beta chains from one specimen sequenced in a study of T cell responses to AZD1222 COVID-19 vaccine. Produced via immunoSEQ multiplex PCR; TCRdb's table is partial and in-frame only. The sample carries over 100,000 clones, 65% to 90% recorded once. This specimen consisted of peripheral blood, obtained on day 0 of AZD1222 vaccination. These receptors all stem from an adult in good health.

The chain carries TRBV18 and TRBJ2-2; possibly TRBD1 for D (7 bases). V was shortened by 6 bases and J by 5 bases, with 19 bases between the two germline ends. Germline lookup yields CDR1 KGHSH and CDR2 LQKENI. The CDR3 covers 16 residues. The CDR3 loop reads CASSPRQGGNTGELFF. The CDR3 nucleotides read TGTGCCAGCTCGCCTCGACAGGGCGGGAATACCGGGGAGCTGTTTTTT. The complete variable domain, with remaining parts taken from reference TRBV18 and TRBJ2-2, reads NAGVMQNPRHLVRRRGQEARLRCSPMKGHSHVYWYRQLPEEGLKFMVYLQKENIIDESGMPKERFSAEFPKEGPSILRIQQVVRGDSAAYFCASSPRQGGNTGELFFGEGSRLTVL.

The rearrangement links TRBV6-1 to TRBJ1-3; D is possibly TRBD1 (5 bases). Between the trimmed V and J ends, which lost 4 bases and 7 bases, there was a span of 23 bases. Looked up from germline, CDR1 is MNHNS and CDR2 is SASEGT. This CDR3 has 17 amino acids. The DNA of the CDR3 is TGTGCCAGCAGTGCCAACCCAACCGGGACGGGGACTAACACCATATATTTT. Its translation is CASSANPTGTGTNTIYF.

The gene calls are TRBV10-3 and TRBJ2-7; a weak D match, TRBD1 (7 bases). The CDR3 has 13 amino acids. V was pared by 5 bases and J by 3 bases, with 11 bases between. Germline V gene data show CDR1 as ENHRY and CDR2 as SYGVKD. CDR3 residues: CAISSGGGYEQYF. The CDR3 DNA reads TGTGCCATCAGTTCAGGGGGAGGCTACGAGCAGTACTTC.

This chain connects TRBV28 to TRBJ2-1; possible D gene TRBD1, 7 bases. The V gene's germline CDR1 is MDHEN and CDR2 SYDVKM. The CDR3 is 16 residues long. The germline V and J ends were trimmed by 6 bases and 2 bases, with 17 bases remaining between them. The CDR3, as DNA: TGTGCCAGCAGACCCGAGGAGGGGGCCCCCTACAATGAGCAGTTCTTC. Amino acids: CASRPEEGAPYNEQFF.

The rearrangement joins TRBV29-1 to TRBJ1-1, with D possibly being TRBD1 (6 bases). There are 12 residues in the CDR3. Germline CDR1 SQVTM, CDR2 ANQGSEA. V lost 6 bases to trimming and J lost 2 bases, with 10 bases between them. The CDR3 DNA follows: TGCAGCGTCGGACAGTTCAACACTGAAGCTTTCTTT. It codes for CSVGQFNTEAFF.

A few counts support this clone. The rearrangement links TRBV5-1 to TRBJ1-2; TRBD1 might be the D (6 bases). The CDR3 loop spans 13 amino acids. V was shortened by 4 bases and J by 5 bases, with 12 bases between the two germline ends. Germline values: CDR1 SGHRS, CDR2 YFSETQ. The CDR3 DNA sequence: TGCGCCAGCAGCCGGGACACAGGGTATGGCTACACCTTC. Protein: CASSRDTGYGYTF. Together with reference TRBV5-1 and TRBJ1-2, the CDR3 gives the full variable domain: KAGVTQTPRYLIKTRGQQVTLSCSPISGHRSVSWYQQTPGQGLQFLFEYFSETQRNKGNFPGRFSGRQFSNSRSEMNVSTLELGDSALYLCASSRDTGYGYTFGSGTRLTVV.

The chain is built from TRBV6-5 and TRBJ1-2; D is perhaps TRBD1 (5 bases). The CDR3 length is 15 residues. The ends were cut back, 0 bases at V and 5 bases at J, with 13 bases in the middle. CDR1 and CDR2 from the germline V gene are MNHEY and SVGAGI. CDR3 amino acids: CASSYSIGAIYGYTF. In DNA, the CDR3 is TGTGCCAGCAGTTACTCGATCGGGGCGATTTATGGCTACACCTTC.

This chain connects TRBV24-1 to TRBJ1-2; D call uncertain. This CDR3 region has 12 residues. Germline lookup yields CDR1 KGHDR and CDR2 SFDVKD. V was cut by 10 bases and J by 4 bases, with 12 bases left in between. The CDR3 DNA follows: TGTGCCACATCGTTATCAGGCTATGGCTACACCTTC. The encoded protein is CATSLSGYGYTF.

This chain connects TRBV5-5 to TRBJ1-4; 10 bases are a match to TRBD1. V shed 4 bases and J 5 bases; nucleotides not matched to a gene: 8. The CDR3 totals 16 residues. Looked up from germline, CDR1 is SGHKS and CDR2 is YYEKEE (reference sequence). The CDR3 reads CASSSRQGAFNEKLFF. In DNA form, the CDR3 reads TGTGCCAGCAGCAGTCGACAGGGGGCCTTCAATGAAAAACTGTTTTTT.

The chain joins TRBV4-1 to TRBJ2-7; D call uncertain. Trimming pared 0 bases from V and 3 bases from J, leaving 24 bases between. CDR1 is MGHRA and CDR2 is YSYEKL in the germline V gene. This CDR3 is 19 amino acids long. The CDR3 DNA reads TGCGCCAGCAGCCAAGATAGAGTCCGGGCGGACGACGTTGTCTACGAGCAGTACTTC. This translates into CASSQDRVRADDVVYEQYF.

J is TRBJ1-1 and V is TRBV28; 8 nucleotides agree with TRBD1. CDR3 length: 17 residues. Trimming at V came to 3 bases and at J to 2 bases, leaving 11 bases not matched to a gene. CDR1 is MDHEN, CDR2 SYDVKM, per germline. The CDR3 bases are TGTGCCAGCAGTTTCCCAACCCGGACAGGGACAAACACTGAAGCTTTCTTT. This sequence encodes CASSFPTRTGTNTEAFF.

The chain uses TRBV10-3 and TRBJ2-2; the D gene could be TRBD1 or TRBD2 (6 bases each). The CDR3 has 18 amino acids. Trimming pared 4 bases from V and 0 bases from J, leaving 18 bases between. The germline CDR1 and CDR2 sequences are ENHRY and SYGVKD. The CDR3 coding sequence is TGTGCCATCAGTGGGGAGAGGCCGGGGGCCTCGAACACCGGGGAGCTGTTTTTT. Protein: CAISGERPGASNTGELFF.

The J gene is TRBJ1-2, the V gene TRBV18; 9 positions match TRBD1. The CDR3 spans 15 residues. Germline CDR1 KGHSH, CDR2 LQKENI. Trimming cost V 4 bases and J 4 bases; bases outside gene matches: 7. CDR3 in amino acids: CASSLQGAQSYGYTF. In DNA form, the CDR3 reads TGTGCCAGCTCACTACAGGGGGCGCAAAGCTATGGCTACACCTTC.

A word on this clone: One junction end does not reproduce the germline sequence, and a read error may be involved. This CDR3 reads CASTYRRGPASGANVLTF. The CDR3 nucleotides read TGTGCCAGCACTTACCGCAGGGGGCCGGCGTCTGGGGCCAACGTCCTGACTTTC. J is TRBJ2-6 and V is TRBV6-2 or TRBV6-3, with 8 positions matching TRBD1. Germline-derived CDR1 and CDR2 are MNHEY and SVGEGT. There are 18 residues in the CDR3.

This chain links TRBV6-4 with TRBJ2-1; 7 bases are a match to TRBD2. CDR3 length equals 14 residues. CDR1 and CDR2 from the germline V gene are MRHNA and SNTAGT. V shed 6 bases, J shed 0 bases, and the junction held 2 bases outside the gene matches. The CDR3 here is CASRRESSYNEQFF. The CDR3 DNA sequence: TGTGCCAGCAGGCGGGAGAGCTCCTACAATGAGCAGTTCTTC.

The chain uses TRBV7-2 and TRBJ2-6; TRBD1 agrees at 7 bases. The ends lost 10 bases at V and 0 bases at J; junction bases unmatched: 9. CDR1 SGHTA and CDR2 FQGNSA come from the germline V gene. The CDR3 spans 16 residues. The CDR3 bases are TGTGCCATACAGGGGATTCCATACTCTGGGGCCAACGTCCTGACTTTC. It translates to CAIQGIPYSGANVLTF.

The V gene is TRBV27, the J gene TRBJ2-5, with D unresolved. Trimming shortened V by 7 bases and J by 8 bases, and 17 bases separated the two germline ends. Germline CDR1 MNHEY, CDR2 SMNVEV (reference sequence). CDR3 length equals 13 residues. As DNA, the CDR3 is TGTGCCAGCATCTCCCCCGGCCCCGGTACCCAGTACTTC. Residues: CASISPGPGTQYF.

The rearrangement links TRBV6-1 to TRBJ2-7; tentatively, D is TRBD1 or TRBD2 (5 bases each). V lost 2 bases, J lost 5 bases, and 19 bases lay in between. The CDR3 consists of 16 residues. In germline, CDR1 is MNHNS, CDR2 SASEGT. The CDR3 loop is CASSEPPGTGENEQYF. In DNA, the CDR3 is TGTGCCAGCAGTGAACCGCCAGGGACCGGTGAGAACGAGCAGTACTTC.

This clone was found a few times. V usage is TRBV4-3 and J usage is TRBJ2-7, with no clear D. CDR3 length equals 13 residues. Germline V gene sequence: CDR1 LGHNA, CDR2 YSLEER. V lost 3 bases, J lost 1 base, and 7 bases lay in between. CDR3 in amino acids: CASSHALSYEQYF. CDR3 in DNA: TGCGCCAGCAGCCACGCGTTATCCTACGAGCAGTACTTC.

This clone was seen a single time. This rearrangement joins TRBV6-5 to TRBJ2-5; either TRBD1 or TRBD2 may fit D (6 bases each). The germline gives CDR1 MNHEY, CDR2 SVGAGI. Trimming cost V 2 bases and J 5 bases, with 9 bases left between them. This CDR3 region has 13 residues. CDR3 sequence reads: CASSYRGVETQYF. The CDR3 DNA is TGTGCCAGCAGTTACAGGGGGGTGGAGACCCAGTACTTC.

The count of this clone is one. The chain uses TRBV15 and TRBJ2-3; 9 bases are shared with TRBD1. The V and J ends lost 3 bases and 4 bases, in that order; junction bases with no gene match: 14. This CDR3 contains 18 residues. Per the germline V gene, CDR1 is LNHNV and CDR2 is YYDKDF (reference sequence). This CDR3 reads CATSSPLTGTGRADTQYF. In nucleotides, the CDR3 is TGTGCCACCAGCAGTCCCTTAACCGGGACAGGGAGGGCAGATACGCAGTATTTT. Filled out from reference TRBV15 and TRBJ2-3, the complete variable domain reads DAMVIQNPRYQVTQFGKPVTLSCSQTLNHNVMYWYQQKSSQAPKLLFHYYDKDFNNEADTPDNFQSRRPNTSFCFLDIRSPGLGDTAMYLCATSSPLTGTGRADTQYFGPGTRLTVL.

The chain has TRBV5-6 and TRBJ2-3, with D tentatively TRBD2 (5 bases). The CDR3 contains 15 residues. Germline CDR1 SGHDT, CDR2 YYEEEE. Between the trimmed V and J ends, which lost 3 bases and 2 bases, there was a span of 13 bases. CDR3 sequence: CASSSRRTVTDTQYF. In nucleotides, the CDR3 is TGTGCCAGCAGCTCCCGTAGGACTGTCACAGATACGCAGTATTTT.

This clone was found a few times. The V call is TRBV6-5, the J call TRBJ1-4; weak D call: TRBD1 (5 bases). Per the germline V gene, CDR1 is MNHEY and CDR2 is SVGAGI. This CDR3 spans 14 amino acids. V lost 5 bases to trimming and J lost 5 bases, with 12 bases between them. CDR3 DNA sequence: TGTGCCAGCAGTCGGGGGACGGCGAATGAAAAACTGTTTTTT. Translated, it gives CASSRGTANEKLFF.

CDR3 residues: CASRIGVGQETQYF. The DNA for the CDR3 is TGTGCCAGCCGTATAGGGGTGGGTCAAGAGACCCAGTACTTC. This rearrangement joins TRBV27 to TRBJ2-5, with D perhaps TRBD1 (5 bases). V was trimmed by 8 bases and J by 2 bases, leaving 15 bases between them. The CDR3 length is 14 residues. CDR1 is MNHEY and CDR2 is SMNVEV in the germline V gene (reference sequence).

The chain links TRBV7-2 to TRBJ1-2, with unresolved D. The CDR3 has 14 residues. V dropped 1 base and J dropped 4 bases, with 10 bases sitting between them. Germline V gives CDR1 SGHTA, CDR2 FQGNSA. Here the CDR3 DNA reads TGTGCCAGCAGCTTAGAAGGGCGGAGCTATGGCTACACCTTC. Protein product: CASSLEGRSYGYTF.

The genes are TRBV5-4 and TRBJ2-6; D possibly corresponds to TRBD1 (6 bases). The CDR3 contains 15 residues. V shed 7 bases and J shed 1 base, with 12 bases lying between them. Germline loops: CDR1 SGHNT, CDR2 YYREEE (reference sequence). In DNA form, the CDR3 reads TGTGCCAGCCAGGGGAGCACATCTGGGGCCAACGTCCTGACTTTC. Protein sequence: CASQGSTSGANVLTF.

V is TRBV14 and J is TRBJ1-2; D is unclear. CDR1 SGHDN and CDR2 FVKESK come from the germline V gene. This CDR3 has 14 amino acids. Trimming pared 4 bases from V and 2 bases from J, leaving 11 bases between. The CDR3 bases are TGTGCCAGCAGCCGACAACTCCAGAACTATGGCTACACCTTC. Translating gives CASSRQLQNYGYTF.

The rearrangement links TRBV7-2 to TRBJ1-4, with D unclear. Per the germline V gene, CDR1 is SGHTA and CDR2 is FQGNSA. V lost 3 bases, J lost 3 bases, and 8 bases lay in between. CDR3 length: 14 amino acids. The DNA for the CDR3 is TGTGCCAGCAGCTTCGAGGGTCCTAATGAAAAACTGTTTTTT. This encodes CASSFEGPNEKLFF.